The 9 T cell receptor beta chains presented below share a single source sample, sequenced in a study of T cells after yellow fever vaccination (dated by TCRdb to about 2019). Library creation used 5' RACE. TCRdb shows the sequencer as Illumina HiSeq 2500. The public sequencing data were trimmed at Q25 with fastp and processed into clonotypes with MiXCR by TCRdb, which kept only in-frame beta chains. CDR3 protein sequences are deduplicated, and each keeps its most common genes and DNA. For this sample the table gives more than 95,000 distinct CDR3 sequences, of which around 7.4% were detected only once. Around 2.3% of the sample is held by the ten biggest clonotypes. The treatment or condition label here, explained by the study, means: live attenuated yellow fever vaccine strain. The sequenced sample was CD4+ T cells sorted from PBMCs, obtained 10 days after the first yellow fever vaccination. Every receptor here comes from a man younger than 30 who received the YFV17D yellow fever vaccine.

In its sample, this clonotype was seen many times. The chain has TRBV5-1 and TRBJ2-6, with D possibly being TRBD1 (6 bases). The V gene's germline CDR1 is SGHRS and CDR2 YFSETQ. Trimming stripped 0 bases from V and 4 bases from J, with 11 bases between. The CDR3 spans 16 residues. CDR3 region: CASSLEGVTGANVLTF. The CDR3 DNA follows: TGCGCCAGCAGCTTGGAGGGGGTTACCGGGGCCAACGTCCTGACTTTC.

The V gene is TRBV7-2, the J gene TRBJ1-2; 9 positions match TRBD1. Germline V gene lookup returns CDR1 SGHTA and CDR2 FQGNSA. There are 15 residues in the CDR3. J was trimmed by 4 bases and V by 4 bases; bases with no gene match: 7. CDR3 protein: CASSSWTGDGYGYTF. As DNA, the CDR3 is TGTGCCAGCAGCTCCTGGACAGGGGACGGCTATGGCTACACCTTC.

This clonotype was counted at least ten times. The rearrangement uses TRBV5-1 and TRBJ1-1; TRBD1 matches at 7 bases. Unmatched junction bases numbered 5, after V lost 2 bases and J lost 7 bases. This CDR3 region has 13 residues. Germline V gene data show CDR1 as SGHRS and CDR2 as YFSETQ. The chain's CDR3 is CASSFRQGIEAFF. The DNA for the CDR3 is TGCGCCAGCAGCTTCAGACAGGGCATTGAAGCTTTCTTT.

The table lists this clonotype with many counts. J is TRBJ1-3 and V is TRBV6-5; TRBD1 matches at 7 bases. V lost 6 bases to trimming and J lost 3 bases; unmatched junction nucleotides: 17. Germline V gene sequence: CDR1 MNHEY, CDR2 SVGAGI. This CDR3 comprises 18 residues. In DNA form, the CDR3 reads TGTGCCAGCAGCGTCGCAGGGTTGGAGGGGGCGGATGGAAACACCATATATTTT. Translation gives CASSVAGLEGADGNTIYF.

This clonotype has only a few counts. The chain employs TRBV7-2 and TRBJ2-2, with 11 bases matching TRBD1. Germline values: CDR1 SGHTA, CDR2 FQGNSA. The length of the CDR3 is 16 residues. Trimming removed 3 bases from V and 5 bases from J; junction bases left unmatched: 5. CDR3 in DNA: TGTGCCAGCAGCTTCGTGGGACAGGGGGGAACCGGGGAGCTGTTTTTT. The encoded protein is CASSFVGQGGTGELFF.

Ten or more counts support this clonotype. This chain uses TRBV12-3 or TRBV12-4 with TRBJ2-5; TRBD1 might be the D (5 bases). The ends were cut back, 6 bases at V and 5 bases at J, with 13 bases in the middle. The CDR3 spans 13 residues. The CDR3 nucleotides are TGTGCCAGCAGGCAACAGGCGTGGGAGACCCAGTACTTC. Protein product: CASRQQAWETQYF.

CDR3 coding DNA: TGCGCCAGCAGCCCAGCTACATGGTTGAGCTCCTATAATTCACCCCTCCACTTT. This translates into CASSPATWLSSYNSPLHF. J is TRBJ1-6 and V is TRBV5-1, with unresolved D. This CDR3 contains 18 residues. Per germline, CDR1 SGHRS and CDR2 YFSETQ. V dropped 4 bases and J dropped 0 bases, with 17 bases sitting between them.

The CDR3 nucleotides read TGCGCCAGCAGCGGGTTGAGGGTAGGTGGGTCCGATACGCAGTATTTT. Translated, it gives CASSGLRVGGSDTQYF. This rearrangement joins TRBV4-1 to TRBJ2-3; TRBD2 is a possible D gene (5 bases). The CDR3 contains 16 residues. In germline, CDR1 is MGHRA, CDR2 YSYEKL. Deletions cut 5 bases from V and 6 bases from J, with 21 bases between.

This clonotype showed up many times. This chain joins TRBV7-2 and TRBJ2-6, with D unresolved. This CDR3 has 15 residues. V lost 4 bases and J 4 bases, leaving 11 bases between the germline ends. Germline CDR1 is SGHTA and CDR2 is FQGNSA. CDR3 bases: TGTGCCAGCAGCTCCTATAGCCTCGGGGCCAACGTCCTGACTTTC. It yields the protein CASSSYSLGANVLTF.